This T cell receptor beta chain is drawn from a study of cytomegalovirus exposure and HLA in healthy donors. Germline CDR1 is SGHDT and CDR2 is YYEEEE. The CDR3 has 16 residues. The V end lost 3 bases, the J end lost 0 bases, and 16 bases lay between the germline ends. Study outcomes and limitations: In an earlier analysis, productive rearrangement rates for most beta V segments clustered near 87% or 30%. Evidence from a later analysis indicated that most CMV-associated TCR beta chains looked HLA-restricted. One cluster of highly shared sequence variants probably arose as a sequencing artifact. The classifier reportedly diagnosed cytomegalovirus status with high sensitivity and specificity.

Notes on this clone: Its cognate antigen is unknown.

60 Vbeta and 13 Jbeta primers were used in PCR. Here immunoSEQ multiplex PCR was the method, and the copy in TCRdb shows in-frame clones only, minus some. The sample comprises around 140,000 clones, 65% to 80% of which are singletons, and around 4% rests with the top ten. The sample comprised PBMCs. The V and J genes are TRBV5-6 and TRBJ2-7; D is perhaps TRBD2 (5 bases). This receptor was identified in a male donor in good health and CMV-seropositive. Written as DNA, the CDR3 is TGTGCCAGCAGCTCCCCGTTGGAGGCGTACTCCTACGAGCAGTACTTC. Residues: CASSSPLEAYSYEQYF.